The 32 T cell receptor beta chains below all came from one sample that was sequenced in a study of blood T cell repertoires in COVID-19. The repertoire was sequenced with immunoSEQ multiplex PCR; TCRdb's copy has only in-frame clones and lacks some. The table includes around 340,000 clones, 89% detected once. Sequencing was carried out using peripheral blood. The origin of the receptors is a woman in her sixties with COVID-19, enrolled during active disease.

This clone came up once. The CDR3 DNA reads TGTGCCAGTAGTATCGGACAGGGGGGCCTAAGAGGAGCTTTCTTT. It yields the protein CASSIGQGGLRGAFF. The V and J genes are TRBV19 and TRBJ1-1, with 10 bases that match TRBD1. The CDR3 contains 15 residues. Losses at the gene ends were 3 bases for V and 10 bases for J; bases not matched to a gene: 11. Germline V gene sequence: CDR1 LNHDA, CDR2 SQIVND (reference sequence).

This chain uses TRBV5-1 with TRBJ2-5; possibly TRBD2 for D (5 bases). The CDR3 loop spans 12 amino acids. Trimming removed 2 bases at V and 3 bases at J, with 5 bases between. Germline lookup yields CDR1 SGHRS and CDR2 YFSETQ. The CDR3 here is CASSFSEETQYF. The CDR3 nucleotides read TGCGCCAGCAGCTTTAGCGAAGAGACCCAGTACTTC.

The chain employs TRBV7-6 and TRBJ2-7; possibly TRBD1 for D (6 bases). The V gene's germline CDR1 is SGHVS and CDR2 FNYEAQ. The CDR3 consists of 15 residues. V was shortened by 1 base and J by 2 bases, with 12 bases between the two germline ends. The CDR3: CASSLGDRYPYEQYF. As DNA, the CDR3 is TGTGCCAGCAGCTTAGGAGACAGGTACCCCTACGAGCAGTACTTC. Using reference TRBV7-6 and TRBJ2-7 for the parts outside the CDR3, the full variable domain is GAGVSQSPRYKVTKRGQDVALRCDPISGHVSLYWYRQALGQGPEFLTYFNYEAQQDKSGLPNDRFSAERPEGSISTLTIQRTEQRDSAMYRCASSLGDRYPYEQYFGPGTRLTVT.

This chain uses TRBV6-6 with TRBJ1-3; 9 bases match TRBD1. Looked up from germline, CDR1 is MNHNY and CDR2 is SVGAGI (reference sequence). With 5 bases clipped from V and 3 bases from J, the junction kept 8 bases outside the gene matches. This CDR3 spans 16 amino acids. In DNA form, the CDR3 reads TGTGCCAGCAGTAAACAGGGGGCAAGCAATGGAAACACCATATATTTT. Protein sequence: CASSKQGASNGNTIYF.

This chain's CDR3 is CASSLGGQGFYEQYF. For the CDR3, the DNA is TGTGCCAGCAGCTTAGGAGGACAGGGCTTCTACGAGCAGTACTTC. V is TRBV11-1 and J is TRBJ2-7; TRBD1 matches 8 bases. The CDR3 totals 15 residues. The germline gives CDR1 SGHAT, CDR2 FQDESV (reference sequence). V trimming: 1 base; J trimming: 3 bases; junction bases outside the gene matches: 5. The complete variable domain, with remaining parts taken from reference TRBV11-1 and TRBJ2-7, reads EAEVAQSPRYKITEKSQAVAFWCDPISGHATLYWYRQILGQGPELLVQFQDESVVDDSQLPKDRFSAERLKGVDSTLKIQPAELGDSAMYLCASSLGGQGFYEQYFGPGTRLTVT.

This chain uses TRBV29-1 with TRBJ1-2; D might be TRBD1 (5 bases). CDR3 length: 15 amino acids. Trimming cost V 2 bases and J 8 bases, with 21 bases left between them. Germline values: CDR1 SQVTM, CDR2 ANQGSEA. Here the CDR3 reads CSVESNSRGGYGYTF. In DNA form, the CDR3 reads TGCAGCGTTGAATCTAATTCGCGCGGGGGATACGGCTACACCTTC.

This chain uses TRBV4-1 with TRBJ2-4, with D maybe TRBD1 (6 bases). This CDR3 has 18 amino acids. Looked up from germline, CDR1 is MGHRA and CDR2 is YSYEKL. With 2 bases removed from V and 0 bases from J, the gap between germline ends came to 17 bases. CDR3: CASSQPTRGSLAKNIQYF. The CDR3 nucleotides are TGCGCCAGCAGCCAACCGACCAGGGGATCGCTAGCCAAAAACATTCAGTACTTC.

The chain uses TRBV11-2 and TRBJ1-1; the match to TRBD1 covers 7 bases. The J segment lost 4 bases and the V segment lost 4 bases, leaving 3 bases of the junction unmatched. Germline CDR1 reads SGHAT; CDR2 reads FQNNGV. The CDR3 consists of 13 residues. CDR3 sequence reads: CASSSGTATEAFF. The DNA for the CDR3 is TGTGCCAGCAGCTCTGGGACAGCCACTGAAGCTTTCTTT.

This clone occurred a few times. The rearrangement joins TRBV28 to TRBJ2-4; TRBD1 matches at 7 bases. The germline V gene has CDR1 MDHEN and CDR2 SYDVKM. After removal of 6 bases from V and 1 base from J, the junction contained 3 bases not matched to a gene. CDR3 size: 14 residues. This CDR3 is CASRAGGAKNIQYF. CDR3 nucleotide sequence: TGTGCCAGCAGGGCAGGGGGTGCCAAAAACATTCAGTACTTC.

The CDR3 sequence is CATRGLAGSYNEQFF. CDR3 DNA: TGTGCCACCAGGGGGCTAGCGGGGTCCTACAATGAGCAGTTCTTC. This chain uses TRBV27 with TRBJ2-1; weak D call: TRBD2 (9 bases). The V gene lost 10 bases and the J gene lost 1 base, with 17 bases spanning the gap. This CDR3 has 15 residues. Germline V gene data show CDR1 as MNHEY and CDR2 as SMNVEV (reference sequence).

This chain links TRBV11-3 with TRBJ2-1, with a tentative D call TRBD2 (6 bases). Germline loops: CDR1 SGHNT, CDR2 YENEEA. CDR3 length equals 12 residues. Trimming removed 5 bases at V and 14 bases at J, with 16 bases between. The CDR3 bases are TGTGCCAGCAGCCACCCGAACGGGGGAGAGTTCTTC. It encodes CASSHPNGGEFF.

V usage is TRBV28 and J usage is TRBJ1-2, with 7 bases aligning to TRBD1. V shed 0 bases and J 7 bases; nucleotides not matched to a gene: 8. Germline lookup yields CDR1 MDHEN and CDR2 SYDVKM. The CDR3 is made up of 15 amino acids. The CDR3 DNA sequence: TGTGCCAGCAGTTTATGGCAGCCTTCAGGGGGTGGCTACACCTTC. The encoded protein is CASSLWQPSGGGYTF.

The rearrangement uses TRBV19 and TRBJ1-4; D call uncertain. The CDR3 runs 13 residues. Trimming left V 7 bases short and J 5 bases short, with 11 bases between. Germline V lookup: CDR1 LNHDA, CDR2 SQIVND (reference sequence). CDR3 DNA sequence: TGTGCCAGTAAGAGGGAGTCCAATGAAAAACTGTTTTTT. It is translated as CASKRESNEKLFF. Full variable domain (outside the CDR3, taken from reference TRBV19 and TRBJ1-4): DGGITQSPKYLFRKEGQNVTLSCEQNLNHDAMYWYRQDPGQGLRLIYYSQIVNDFQKGDIAEGYSVSREKKESFPLTVTSAQKNPTAFYLCASKRESNEKLFFGSGTQLSVL.

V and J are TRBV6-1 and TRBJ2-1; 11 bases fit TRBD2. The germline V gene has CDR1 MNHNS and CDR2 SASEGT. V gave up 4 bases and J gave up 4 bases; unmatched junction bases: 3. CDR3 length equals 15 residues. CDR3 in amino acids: CASSVSGGAYNEQFF. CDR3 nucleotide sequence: TGTGCCAGCAGTGTTAGCGGGGGGGCATACAATGAGCAGTTCTTC.

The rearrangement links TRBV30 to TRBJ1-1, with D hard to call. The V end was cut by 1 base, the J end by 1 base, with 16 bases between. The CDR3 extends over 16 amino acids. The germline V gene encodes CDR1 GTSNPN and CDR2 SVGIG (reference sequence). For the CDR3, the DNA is TGTGCCTGGAGTGCTCCGGGAGGCTGGGGGAACACTGAAGCTTTCTTT. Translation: CAWSAPGGWGNTEAFF.

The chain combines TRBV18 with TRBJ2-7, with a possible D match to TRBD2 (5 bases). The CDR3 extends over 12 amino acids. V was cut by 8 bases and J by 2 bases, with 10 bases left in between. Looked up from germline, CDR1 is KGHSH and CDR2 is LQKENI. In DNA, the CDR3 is TGTGCCAGCGCCGGGATAGCCTACGAGCAGTACTTC. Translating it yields CASAGIAYEQYF.

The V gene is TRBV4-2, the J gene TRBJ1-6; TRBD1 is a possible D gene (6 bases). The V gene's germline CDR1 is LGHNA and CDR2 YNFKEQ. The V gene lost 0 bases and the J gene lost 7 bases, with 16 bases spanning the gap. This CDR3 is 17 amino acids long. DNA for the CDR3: TGTGCCAGCAGCCAAGAGGGACACACTGTGGGGAATTCACCCCTCCACTTT. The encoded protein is CASSQEGHTVGNSPLHF.

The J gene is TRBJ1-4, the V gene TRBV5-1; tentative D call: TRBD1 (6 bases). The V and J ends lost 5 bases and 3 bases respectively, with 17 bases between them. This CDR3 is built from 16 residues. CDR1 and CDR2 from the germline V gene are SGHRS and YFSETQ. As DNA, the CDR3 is TGCGCCAGCAGTCAGAGCGTACAGGGTTCTAATGAAAAACTGTTTTTT. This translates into CASSQSVQGSNEKLFF.

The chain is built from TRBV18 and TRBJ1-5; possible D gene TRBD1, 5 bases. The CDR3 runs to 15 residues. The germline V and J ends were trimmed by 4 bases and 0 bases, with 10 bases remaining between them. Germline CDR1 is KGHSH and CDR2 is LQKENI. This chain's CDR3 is CASSQTVYSNQPQHF. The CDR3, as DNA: TGTGCCAGCTCACAGACAGTTTATAGCAATCAGCCCCAGCATTTT.

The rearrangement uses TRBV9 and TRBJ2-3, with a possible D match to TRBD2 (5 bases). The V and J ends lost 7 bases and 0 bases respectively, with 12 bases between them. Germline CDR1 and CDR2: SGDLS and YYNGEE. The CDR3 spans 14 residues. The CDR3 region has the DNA TGTGCCAGCGGAACGAGCGGAAGCACAGATACGCAGTATTTT. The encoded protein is CASGTSGSTDTQYF.

The CDR3 region is CSVRDRGRGNTIYF. In DNA, the CDR3 is TGCAGCGTCCGAGACAGGGGGCGAGGAAACACCATATATTTT. The chain couples TRBV29-1 to TRBJ1-3; 10 bases agree with TRBD1. Germline-derived CDR1 and CDR2 are SQVTM and ANQGSEA. V lost 6 bases to trimming and J lost 4 bases; unmatched junction nucleotides: 6. CDR3 length equals 14 residues.

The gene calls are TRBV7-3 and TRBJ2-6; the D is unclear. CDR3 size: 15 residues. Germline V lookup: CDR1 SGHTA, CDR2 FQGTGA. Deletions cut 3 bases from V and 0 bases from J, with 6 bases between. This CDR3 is CASSFIRSGANVLTF. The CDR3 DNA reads TGTGCCAGCAGCTTTATCCGCTCTGGGGCCAACGTCCTGACTTTC.

CDR3 protein: CASSPGYGYGYTF. CDR3 DNA sequence: TGTGCCAGCAGCCCAGGATACGGCTATGGCTACACCTTC. J is TRBJ1-2 and V is TRBV5-4, with no clear D. Germline loops: CDR1 SGHNT, CDR2 YYREEE (reference sequence). This CDR3 has 13 residues. Between the trimmed V and J ends, which lost 4 bases and 4 bases, there was a span of 11 bases.

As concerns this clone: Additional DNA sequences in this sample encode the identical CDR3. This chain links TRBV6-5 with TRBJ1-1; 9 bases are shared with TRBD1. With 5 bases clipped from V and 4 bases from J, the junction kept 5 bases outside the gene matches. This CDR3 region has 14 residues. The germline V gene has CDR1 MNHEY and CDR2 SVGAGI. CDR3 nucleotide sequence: TGTGCCAGCAGTCCCCGGGACAGGGTCACTGAAGCTTTCTTT. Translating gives CASSPRDRVTEAFF.

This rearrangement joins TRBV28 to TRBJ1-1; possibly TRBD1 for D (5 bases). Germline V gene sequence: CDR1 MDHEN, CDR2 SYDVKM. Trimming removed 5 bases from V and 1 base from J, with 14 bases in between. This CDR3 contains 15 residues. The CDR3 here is CASSDFRVSNTEAFF. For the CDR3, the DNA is TGTGCCAGCAGTGACTTCAGGGTTTCGAACACTGAAGCTTTCTTT.

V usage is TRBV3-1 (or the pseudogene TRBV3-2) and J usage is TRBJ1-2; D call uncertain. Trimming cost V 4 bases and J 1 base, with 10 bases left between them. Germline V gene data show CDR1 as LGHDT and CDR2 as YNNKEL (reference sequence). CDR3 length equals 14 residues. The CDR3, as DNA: TGTGCCAGCAGCCCCTTAGCAGTTAACTATGGCTACACCTTC. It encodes CASSPLAVNYGYTF.

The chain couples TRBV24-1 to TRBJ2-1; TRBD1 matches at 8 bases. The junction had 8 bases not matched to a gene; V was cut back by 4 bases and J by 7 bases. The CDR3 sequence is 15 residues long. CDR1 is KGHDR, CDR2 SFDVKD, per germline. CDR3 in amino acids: CATSDPGQGRNEQFF. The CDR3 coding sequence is TGTGCCACCAGTGACCCAGGACAGGGTAGGAATGAGCAGTTCTTC.

CDR3 residues: CASSRQWGDQPQHF. DNA for the CDR3: TGTGCCAGCAGCCGTCAGTGGGGAGATCAGCCCCAGCATTTT. The V call is TRBV3-1 (or the pseudogene TRBV3-2), the J call TRBJ1-5, with no clear D. The CDR3 extends over 14 amino acids. The V end lost 4 bases, the J end lost 5 bases, and 12 bases lay between the germline ends. Germline CDR1 LGHDT, CDR2 YNNKEL (reference sequence).

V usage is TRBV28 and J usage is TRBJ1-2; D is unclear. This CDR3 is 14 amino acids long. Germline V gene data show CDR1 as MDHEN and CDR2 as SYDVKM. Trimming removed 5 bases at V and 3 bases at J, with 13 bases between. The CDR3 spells CASSLTGDYYGYTF. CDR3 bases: TGTGCCAGCAGTCTTACTGGCGACTACTATGGCTACACCTTC.

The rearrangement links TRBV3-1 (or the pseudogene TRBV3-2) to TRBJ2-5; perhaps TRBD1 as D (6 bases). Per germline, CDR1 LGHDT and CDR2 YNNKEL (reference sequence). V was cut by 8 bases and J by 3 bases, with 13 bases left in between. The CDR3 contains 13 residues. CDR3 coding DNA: TGTGCCAGCGCGCAGGGGTTGAAAGAGACCCAGTACTTC. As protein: CASAQGLKETQYF.

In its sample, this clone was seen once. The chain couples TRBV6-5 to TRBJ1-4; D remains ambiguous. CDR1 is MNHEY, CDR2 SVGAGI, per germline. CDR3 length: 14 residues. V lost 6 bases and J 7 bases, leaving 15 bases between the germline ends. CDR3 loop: CASSDTGRSEKLFF. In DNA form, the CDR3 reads TGTGCCAGCAGCGACACCGGGAGGAGTGAAAAACTGTTTTTT.

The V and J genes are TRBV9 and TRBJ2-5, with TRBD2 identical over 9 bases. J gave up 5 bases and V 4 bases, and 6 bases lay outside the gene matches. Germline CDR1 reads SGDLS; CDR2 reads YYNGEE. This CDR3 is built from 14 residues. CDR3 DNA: TGTGCCAGCAGCAGCGGGGGGCATTACGAGACCCAGTACTTC. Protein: CASSSGGHYETQYF.